The 30 T cell receptor beta chains below all came from one sample that was sequenced in a study of monozygotic twins with inflammatory bowel disease. TCRdb reanalyzed the 5' RACE reads, giving one entry per CDR3 protein sequence and no DNA. This sample's clone table lists about 380,000 distinct CDR3 sequences. Sequenced: blood. The receptors originated from a human donor with ulcerative colitis or Crohn's disease, or a healthy co-twin of an affected twin (not recorded which).

The chain has TRBV29-1 and TRBJ1-1. CDR1 is SQVTM and CDR2 is ANQGSEA in the germline V gene. The CDR3 runs to 14 residues. CDR3: CSVTKGTMNTEAFF.

This chain links TRBV24-1 with TRBJ2-1; TCRdb's assignment of TRBD1 cannot be checked, as there is no DNA. Germline V CDR1 and CDR2: KGHDR, SFDVKD. The CDR3 is made up of 18 amino acids. CDR3 sequence reads: CATSDSAGTGMRYNERFF.

The chain joins TRBV6-6 to TRBJ2-1. In germline, CDR1 is MNHNY, CDR2 SVGAGI (reference sequence). The CDR3 is made up of 13 amino acids. CDR3 sequence: CASSLWDYNEQFF.

J is TRBJ2-1 and V is TRBV7-9; with no DNA, the TCRdb D assignment of TRBD1 cannot be verified. In germline, CDR1 is SEHNR, CDR2 FQNEAQ (reference sequence). The CDR3 sequence is 12 residues long. The CDR3 reads CASSFSTGEQFF.

J is TRBJ2-4 and V is TRBV6-2 or TRBV6-3; lacking DNA, the TRBD1 call made by TCRdb goes unchecked. This CDR3 region has 14 residues. Germline values: CDR1 MNHEY, CDR2 SVGEGT. CDR3 protein: CASNAGQDINIQYF.

The rearrangement uses TRBV7-9 and TRBJ2-7. This CDR3 comprises 15 residues. CDR1 SEHNR and CDR2 FQNEAQ come from the germline V gene (reference sequence). This CDR3 reads CASSLAGSLSYEQYF. Full variable domain (missing parts from reference TRBV7-9 and TRBJ2-7): DTGVSQNPRHKITKRGQNVTFRCDPISEHNRLYWYRQTLGQGPEFLTYFQNEAQLEKSRLLSDRFSAERPKGSFSTLEIQRTEQGDSAMYLCASSLAGSLSYEQYFGPGTRLTVT.

This chain connects TRBV5-1 to TRBJ2-1; there is no DNA to check the TCRdb D call of TRBD1. The CDR3 is 14 residues long. The germline V gene encodes CDR1 SGHRS and CDR2 YFSETQ. The CDR3 spells CASSSRPGDNEQFF.

This chain connects TRBV13 to TRBJ2-1; TCRdb gives TRBD1 as the D gene, but with no DNA this cannot be confirmed. The CDR3 loop spans 16 amino acids. Germline V gene sequence: CDR1 PRHDT, CDR2 FYEKMQ (reference sequence). CDR3 residues: CASSPLQWRSYNEQFF.

The V call is TRBV7-2, the J call TRBJ2-5; the D call of TRBD1 rests on TCRdb alone, since no DNA is present to check it. Germline CDR1 reads SGHTA; CDR2 reads FQGNSA. The CDR3 covers 15 residues. The CDR3 here is CASSLARGSQETQYF.

V and J are TRBV6-2 or TRBV6-3 and TRBJ1-5; TCRdb picks TRBD1, but there is no DNA to check that call. From germline, CDR1 is MNHEY and CDR2 SVGEGT. This CDR3 contains 14 residues. The CDR3: CASRDRRDNQPQHF.

The gene calls are TRBV20-1 and TRBJ2-7; TCRdb lists TRBD2, though no DNA is available to test this call. Germline CDR1 is DFQATT and CDR2 is SNEGSKA (reference sequence). The CDR3 loop spans 15 amino acids. The CDR3: CSARDRPYSGNEQYF.

J is TRBJ2-7 and V is TRBV7-2; TCRdb outputs TRBD1, but without DNA this stays unchecked. The CDR3 loop spans 17 amino acids. Germline V gene lookup returns CDR1 SGHTA and CDR2 FQGNSA. The chain's CDR3 is CASSLGGAHTVSYEQYF.

V is TRBV3-1 and J is TRBJ1-6; TCRdb selects TRBD1, and the lack of DNA leaves this call unchecked. The CDR3 extends over 15 amino acids. Germline-derived CDR1 and CDR2 are LGHDT and YNNKEL (reference sequence). This CDR3 reads CASSRTELLNSPLHF.

J is TRBJ2-3 and V is TRBV11-2; TCRdb's assignment of TRBD2 cannot be checked, as there is no DNA. This CDR3 has 17 residues. Germline V CDR1 and CDR2: SGHAT, FQNNGV. This CDR3 reads CASSLSPTSGFTDTQYF. Looking up the rest from reference TRBV11-2 and TRBJ2-3 gives the full variable domain: EAGVAQSPRYKIIEKRQSVAFWCNPISGHATLYWYQQILGQGPKLLIQFQNNGVVDDSQLPKDRFSAERLKGVDSTLKIQPAKLEDSAVYLCASSLSPTSGFTDTQYFGPGTRLTVL.

The rearrangement joins TRBV7-2 to TRBJ2-2; lacking DNA, the TRBD1 call made by TCRdb goes unchecked. The CDR3 sequence is 17 residues long. Germline CDR1 SGHTA, CDR2 FQGNSA. CDR3 in amino acids: CASSFLGGAISPGELFF.

V and J are TRBV27 and TRBJ2-7; with no DNA, the TCRdb D assignment of TRBD2 cannot be verified. The CDR3 has 14 amino acids. CDR1 is MNHEY, CDR2 SMNVEV, per germline (reference sequence). The CDR3 spells CASSLALTSGEQYF.

The chain carries TRBV19 and TRBJ2-1; checking the TCRdb D call of TRBD2 is not possible without DNA. The CDR3 consists of 13 residues. Germline V gene data show CDR1 as LNHDA and CDR2 as SQIVND (reference sequence). The CDR3 here is CASSIASGNEQFF.

This chain uses TRBV7-2 with TRBJ2-1; checking the TCRdb D call of TRBD1 is not possible without DNA. Germline V gene data show CDR1 as SGHTA and CDR2 as FQGNSA. The length of the CDR3 is 14 residues. CDR3 loop: CASSSPGQYNEQFF.

The chain is built from TRBV20-1 and TRBJ2-1; checking the TCRdb D call of TRBD1 is not possible without DNA. Per the germline V gene, CDR1 is DFQATT and CDR2 is SNEGSKA (reference sequence). The CDR3 runs 14 residues. The CDR3 here is CSAGGGQGYNEQFF.

The chain combines TRBV19 with TRBJ2-3; TCRdb picks TRBD1, but there is no DNA to check that call. Germline V lookup: CDR1 LNHDA, CDR2 SQIVND (reference sequence). This CDR3 is built from 15 residues. The CDR3 spells CASRPGQGFTDTQYF.

The J gene is TRBJ2-5, the V gene TRBV7-2; TCRdb selects TRBD1, and the lack of DNA leaves this call unchecked. This CDR3 region has 14 residues. Germline V gives CDR1 SGHTA, CDR2 FQGNSA. The CDR3 sequence: CASSAHRGGETQYF.

The J gene is TRBJ2-2, the V gene TRBV5-1; the TRBD1 assignment by TCRdb is unverifiable without DNA. The CDR3 is 14 residues long. In germline, CDR1 is SGHRS, CDR2 YFSETQ. Here the CDR3 reads CASQGGANTGELFF.

The chain employs TRBV5-1 and TRBJ1-6; lacking DNA, the TRBD1 call made by TCRdb goes unchecked. The CDR3 is made up of 15 amino acids. The germline CDR1 and CDR2 sequences are SGHRS and YFSETQ. The CDR3 loop is CASSLEAGTDSPLHF.

The chain is built from TRBV5-1 and TRBJ2-3; TCRdb proposes TRBD2, but this gene call is untestable without DNA. CDR3 length: 16 residues. Germline V CDR1 and CDR2: SGHRS, YFSETQ. This CDR3 reads CASSYGLAGGTDTQYF.

The chain has TRBV6-5 and TRBJ2-1; TCRdb's D call, TRBD1, is unchecked because there is no DNA. Germline V gene data show CDR1 as MNHEY and CDR2 as SVGAGI. The CDR3 consists of 15 residues. CDR3: CASSYGGQGGNEQFF.

This chain uses TRBV10-3 with TRBJ2-7. CDR1 is ENHRY and CDR2 is SYGVKD in the germline V gene. This CDR3 spans 12 amino acids. This CDR3 is CAISEGSYEQYF.

The chain has TRBV6-6 and TRBJ1-1; TCRdb's D call, TRBD1, is unchecked because there is no DNA. The CDR3 length is 13 residues. The germline CDR1 and CDR2 sequences are MNHNY and SVGAGI (reference sequence). This CDR3 reads CASSWGAGTEAFF.

V usage is TRBV7-9 and J usage is TRBJ2-7; the D call from TCRdb, TRBD2, cannot be confirmed without DNA. There are 13 residues in the CDR3. Germline CDR1 reads SEHNR; CDR2 reads FQNEAQ (reference sequence). CDR3 sequence: CASSLGGMDEQYF.

The V gene is TRBV5-1, the J gene TRBJ1-4; the D call from TCRdb, TRBD1, cannot be confirmed without DNA. CDR3 length: 16 amino acids. Germline CDR1 is SGHRS and CDR2 is YFSETQ. This chain's CDR3 is CASSLETQGGGEKLFF.

The rearrangement links TRBV7-6 to TRBJ2-2; no DNA is available, so the TRBD1 call from TCRdb remains unchecked. Germline V lookup: CDR1 SGHVS, CDR2 FNYEAQ. The CDR3 length is 16 residues. This CDR3 is CASTPGTGVAGGELFF.